This T cell receptor beta chain is from a study of Ad26.COV2.S vaccination and SARS-CoV-2 variants. Treatment: roughly 19 received Ad26.COV2.S at low or high dose, single or two shots; roughly five received placebo; per-sample allocation not given. Sampling occurred on day 63 after the first vaccine or placebo injection. Method: immunoSEQ multiplex PCR; TCRdb's copy keeps in-frame clones and lacks some. The sample lists some 270,000 clones; 87% were seen once. Germline V lookup: CDR1 KGHSH, CDR2 LQKENI. CDR3 length equals 15 residues. The J segment lost 6 bases and the V segment lost 2 bases, leaving 5 bases of the junction unmatched.

The receptor was derived from a person aged 18-60 years who received the Ad26.COV2.S COVID-19 vaccine or a placebo. The sequencing used peripheral blood, collected in a trial of Ad26.COV2.S vaccine versus placebo. The chain recombines TRBV18 with TRBJ2-7, with 12 nucleotides matching TRBD1. The CDR3: CASSPVGQGAIEQYF. Written as DNA, the CDR3 is TGTGCCAGCTCACCAGTGGGACAGGGGGCTATCGAGCAGTACTTC.